These T cell receptor beta chains were read from a single sample in a study of cytomegalovirus exposure and HLA in healthy donors. Assay used: immunoSEQ multiplex PCR; TCRdb lists only in-frame clones, some missing. The repertoire consists of about 160,000 clones, with approximately 75% occurring once and the leading ten covering 1.5% to 2%. Material: PBMCs. The receptors come from a woman younger than 30 in good health and CMV-seronegative. Both conserved end residues are part of each CDR3. A D gene is named only where the DNA matches it firmly. A clone size is listed for some rows: how often the clone was seen (once, few, many), or a class if it is expanded.

length,size,D,V,J,CDR3,DNA
16,-,TRBD1,TRBV5-1,TRBJ2-7,CASSLFPGQGTYEQYF,TGCGCCAGCAGCTTATTCCCGGGACAGGGTACCTACGAGCAGTACTTC
17,-,-,TRBV4-2,TRBJ1-1,CASSLIGAGEMNTEAFF,TGTGCCAGCAGCCTCATCGGGGCGGGGGAGATGAACACTGAAGCTTTCTTT
13,-,-,TRBV19,TRBJ2-7,CASSFAGSYEQYF,TGTGCCAGTAGTTTTGCGGGTTCCTACGAGCAGTACTTC
16,-,-,TRBV7-8,TRBJ2-7,CASSPRSLTVTYEQYF,TGTGCCAGCAGCCCACGTTCTCTGACAGTGACCTACGAGCAGTACTTC
14,few,TRBD1,TRBV25-1,TRBJ2-7,CASSEGQGAHEQYF,TGTGCCAGCAGTGAGGGACAGGGGGCCCACGAGCAGTACTTC
17,-,TRBD1,TRBV7-8,TRBJ1-5,CASSLFQTGGAGQPQHF,TGTGCCAGCAGCCTATTCCAAACAGGGGGCGCGGGGCAGCCCCAGCATTTT
13,-,-,TRBV30,TRBJ2-3,CAWSVSSPNTQYF,TGTGCCTGGAGTGTTTCGTCTCCTAATACGCAGTATTTT
15,-,-,TRBV19,TRBJ1-5,CASSMSQMGNQPQHF,TGTGCCAGTAGTATGTCGCAGATGGGCAATCAGCCCCAGCATTTT
14,-,-,TRBV6-6,TRBJ1-2,CASRLTGERYGYTF,TGTGCCAGCCGTCTAACGGGAGAACGCTATGGCTACACCTTC
14,-,-,TRBV7-2,TRBJ1-2,CASSSRQMNYGYTF,TGTGCCAGCAGCAGCAGACAGATGAACTATGGCTACACCTTC
18,-,-,TRBV15,TRBJ2-6,CATSRDPGGLPGANVLTF,TGTGCCACCAGCAGAGACCCAGGGGGGTTGCCTGGGGCCAACGTCCTGACTTTC
16,-,-,TRBV30,TRBJ2-3,CAWSGVVAGSADTQYF,TGTGCCTGGAGTGGAGTCGTTGCGGGGTCGGCAGATACGCAGTATTTT
15,-,TRBD2,TRBV12-5,TRBJ2-3,CASALTSGKSDTQYF,TGTGCTAGTGCTTTGACTAGCGGGAAGTCGGATACGCAGTATTTT
14,-,-,TRBV6-4,TRBJ1-2,CASSDSARNYGYTF,TGTGCCAGCAGTGACTCGGCTAGGAACTATGGCTACACCTTC
13,-,-,TRBV27,TRBJ2-5,CASSWSGQETQYF,TGTGCCAGCAGCTGGAGTGGGCAAGAGACCCAGTACTTC
17,-,TRBD1,TRBV11-2,TRBJ2-5,CASSHRATGTGKETQYF,TGTGCCAGCAGCCATAGAGCTACCGGGACAGGGAAAGAGACCCAGTACTTC
16,-,TRBD1,TRBV27,TRBJ2-2,CASSWDNRGKTGELFF,TGTGCCAGCAGTTGGGACAACAGGGGTAAAACCGGGGAGCTGTTTTTT
15,few,-,TRBV28,TRBJ1-1,CASSSRRREVREAFF,TGTGCCAGCAGTTCAAGACGGCGCGAGGTACGGGAAGCTTTCTTT
14,-,TRBD2,TRBV30,TRBJ2-7,CAWSMGLAAYEQYF,TGTGCCTGGAGTATGGGACTAGCTGCCTACGAGCAGTACTTC
16,-,TRBD2,TRBV4-1,TRBJ2-1,CASSYQLLAGGGEQFF,TGCGCCAGCAGCTATCAACTTCTAGCGGGAGGGGGTGAGCAGTTCTTC
15,-,TRBD2,TRBV7-9,TRBJ2-3,CASSLGLAITDTQYF,TGTGCCAGCAGCTTGGGACTAGCGATCACAGATACGCAGTATTTT
16,few,-,TRBV18,TRBJ1-3,CASSPPSRGSGNTIYF,TGTGCCAGCTCCCCCCCGAGCCGGGGATCAGGAAACACCATATATTTT
19,-,-,TRBV5-1,TRBJ1-4,CASSLVQPSGGEPRPKLFF,TGCGCCAGCAGTCTTGTTCAGCCGTCGGGCGGGGAACCTCGTCCTAAACTGTTTTTT
16,few,TRBD1,TRBV15,TRBJ1-1,CATSRLGGQGGTEAFF,TGTGCCACCAGCAGACTGGGAGGACAGGGCGGCACTGAAGCTTTCTTT
15,few,TRBD2,TRBV28,TRBJ2-3,CASSSGGVGTDTQYF,TGTGCCAGCAGTTCGGGAGGGGTCGGCACAGATACGCAGTATTTT
15,once,TRBD1,TRBV28,TRBJ1-5,CASRRGQGYNQPQHF,TGTGCCAGCAGACGTGGACAGGGGTACAATCAGCCCCAGCATTTT
15,-,-,TRBV2,TRBJ1-5,CASSRTEVLGQPQHF,TGTGCCAGCAGCCGGACTGAGGTTTTGGGACAGCCCCAGCATTTT
11,-,TRBD2,TRBV29-1,TRBJ2-5,CAVSGGETQYF,TGCGCCGTTAGCGGGGGAGAGACCCAGTACTTC
12,few,TRBD2,TRBV7-6,TRBJ2-1,CASSPAGNEQFF,TGTGCCAGCAGCCCAGCGGGAAATGAGCAGTTCTTC
16,-,-,TRBV10-3,TRBJ1-3,CAISESEVTGLNTIYF,TGTGCCATCAGTGAGTCGGAGGTCACGGGCCTAAACACCATATATTTT
15,-,TRBD1,TRBV7-9,TRBJ2-7,CSSSPSRDSSYEQYF,TGTTCCAGCAGCCCCAGCCGGGACAGCTCCTACGAGCAGTACTTC
15,medium-sized,TRBD2,TRBV4-1,TRBJ2-7,CASSHPGTSVYEQYF,TGCGCCAGCAGCCACCCCGGGACTAGCGTCTACGAGCAGTACTTC
14,-,TRBD2,TRBV5-6,TRBJ2-3,CASSYGLGADTQYF,TGTGCCAGCAGCTATGGACTAGGAGCAGATACGCAGTATTTT
14,-,TRBD1,TRBV28,TRBJ1-2,CASGSGQGGGGYTF,TGTGCCAGCGGCTCCGGACAGGGCGGGGGTGGCTACACCTTC
20,few,TRBD1,TRBV6-4,TRBJ1-5,CASSLSTFAGQGWGNQPQHF,TGTGCCAGCAGTCTTTCTACTTTCGCCGGACAGGGCTGGGGCAATCAGCCCCAGCATTTT
16,-,TRBD1,TRBV18,TRBJ1-1,CASSRTGTGIGTEAFF,TGTGCCAGCTCACGGACCGGGACAGGGATCGGCACTGAAGCTTTCTTT
14,-,-,TRBV30,TRBJ1-2,CAWKAGSPPFGYTF,TGTGCCTGGAAGGCAGGCTCTCCCCCCTTTGGCTACACCTTC